These 15 T cell receptor beta chains were sequenced from one sample in a study of blood T cells in healthy people across ages. A second roughly 6 to 11 cycle PCR used barcoded and J-beta primers. Each CDR3 protein is one row after TCRdb ran MiXCR on the 5' RACE reads. The repertoire holds 700,000 or so distinct CDR3 sequences, with roughly 41% as singletons. Sequenced input: blood. The receptors come from a man older than 75 in good health.

This clonotype was found a few times. The CDR3 DNA reads as TGTGCCAGCAGCGTAGGAGGGACAGGTAGCACAGATACGCAGTATTTT. Amino acids: CASSVGGTGSTDTQYF. V is TRBV9 and J is TRBJ2-3, with TRBD1 identical over 8 bases. J lost 0 bases, V lost 0 bases, and 3 bases had no gene match. Germline V gene data show CDR1 as SGDLS and CDR2 as YYNGEE. The CDR3 runs 16 residues.

In its sample, this clonotype was seen a few times. As DNA, the CDR3 is TGTGCCAGCAGTTTAAATGCCTTACAGTTCTTC. It encodes CASSLNALQFF. V and J are TRBV12-3 or TRBV12-4 and TRBJ2-1, with no clear D. Deletions cut 2 bases from V and 13 bases from J, with 9 bases between. CDR3 length: 11 amino acids.

Comment on this clonotype: A single base separates this from a much larger clone, so it may be a read error. The rearrangement joins TRBV11-3 to TRBJ2-1; 7 bases are shared with TRBD2. The end of the DNA fits TRBJ2-7 better, so the J call may be wrong. Germline CDR1 is SGHNT and CDR2 is YENEEA. The CDR3 has 15 residues. The CDR3: CASSATSSDHNEQYF. For the CDR3, the DNA is TGTGCCAGCAGCGCGACTAGCTCCGACCACAATGAGCAGTACTTC.

The chain links TRBV18 to TRBJ2-5; 11 positions match TRBD2. Looked up from germline, CDR1 is KGHSH and CDR2 is LQKENI. J was trimmed by 3 bases and V by 3 bases; bases with no gene match: 0. The CDR3 has 14 amino acids. The CDR3 bases are TGTGCCAGCTCACCGACTAGCGGGGAAGAGACCCAGTACTTC. The encoded protein is CASSPTSGEETQYF.

V and J are TRBV27 and TRBJ2-4, with 7 bases aligning to TRBD1. The DNA end favors TRBJ2-5, so the J call may be wrong. The germline gives CDR1 MNHEY, CDR2 SMNVEV (reference sequence). The CDR3 has 16 amino acids. The CDR3 coding sequence is TGTGCCAGCCGTCCGAATTCGCTGACAGGGAGAGAGACCCAGTACTTC. Protein product: CASRPNSLTGRETQYF.

This chain connects TRBV20-1 to TRBJ2-3; TRBD2 aligns across 9 bases. The germline CDR1 and CDR2 sequences are DFQATT and SNEGSKA (reference sequence). J lost 5 bases, V lost 0 bases, and 9 bases had no gene match. The CDR3 extends over 16 amino acids. CDR3 sequence reads: CSARDRVAGVVDTQYF. CDR3 sequence (DNA): TGCAGTGCTAGAGATCGGGTAGCGGGAGTGGTAGATACGCAGTATTTT.

The genes are TRBV3-1 and TRBJ2-3; no clear D gene. There are 13 residues in the CDR3. V was shortened by 5 bases and J by 2 bases, with 8 bases between the two germline ends. Germline V lookup: CDR1 LGHDT, CDR2 YNNKEL (reference sequence). The DNA for the CDR3 is TGTGCCAGCAGCGGGCTGCCCACAGATACGCAGTATTTT. It translates to CASSGLPTDTQYF.

The rearrangement links TRBV4-3 to TRBJ1-4, with 8 bases aligning to TRBD1. CDR3 size: 16 residues. Germline values: CDR1 LGHNA, CDR2 YSLEER. The V and J ends lost 6 bases and 3 bases, in that order; junction bases with no gene match: 9. The CDR3 region is CASRSDRARSNEKLFF. CDR3 in DNA: TGCGCCAGCAGATCGGACAGGGCTCGCTCTAATGAAAAACTGTTTTTT.

J is TRBJ2-3 and V is TRBV20-1, with D unresolved. There are 15 residues in the CDR3. CDR1 is DFQATT, CDR2 SNEGSKA, per germline (reference sequence). V shed 4 bases and J shed 7 bases, with 21 bases lying between them. The CDR3 DNA reads TGCAGTGCTACCCGAGTGTTGGGGTCAGGCCATACGCAGTATTTT. As protein: CSATRVLGSGHTQYF.

This clonotype turned up a few times. The rearrangement links TRBV4-3 to TRBJ1-4; maybe TRBD1 (6 bases). The CDR3 contains 18 residues. Germline V gene data show CDR1 as LGHNA and CDR2 as YSLEER. Trimming shortened V by 0 bases and J by 0 bases, and 14 bases separated the two germline ends. The CDR3 here is CASSQEGGGLATNEKLFF. The CDR3 coding sequence is TGCGCCAGCAGCCAAGAAGGGGGGGGACTTGCAACTAATGAAAAACTGTTTTTT.

This clonotype was seen a single time. J is TRBJ2-3 and V is TRBV30; a possible D gene is TRBD2 (6 bases). Germline assignment: CDR1 GTSNPN and CDR2 SVGIG (reference sequence). The CDR3 contains 14 residues. V lost 5 bases and J lost 6, with 18 bases in between. The CDR3 nucleotides are TGTGCCTGGGAAAACGGGAGTCGCTGGGATACGCAGTATTTT. Translation gives CAWENGSRWDTQYF.

On this clonotype: Because it lacks the conserved phenylalanine or tryptophan at the end, this CDR3 is likely a read error. This chain joins TRBV4-3 and TRBJ2-1; the match to TRBD2 covers 9 bases. The CDR3 sequence is 17 residues long. In germline, CDR1 is LGHNA, CDR2 YSLEER. J was trimmed by 3 bases and V by 0 bases; bases with no gene match: 6. The CDR3 region is CASSQDNAGGRYNEQFS. CDR3 nucleotides: TGCGCCAGCAGCCAAGATAATGCGGGAGGGCGCTACAATGAGCAGTTCTCC.

The chain recombines TRBV7-8 with TRBJ2-1; 11 bases are shared with TRBD2. V trimming: 0 bases; J trimming: 4 bases; junction bases outside the gene matches: 5. This CDR3 is 17 amino acids long. CDR1 and CDR2 (germline): SGHVS, FQNEAQ. CDR3 region: CASSLAEGTSGYNEQFF. The CDR3 DNA reads as TGTGCCAGCAGCTTAGCGGAGGGGACTAGCGGATACAATGAGCAGTTCTTC.

Notes on this clonotype: This may come from a read error, since a much larger clone is one base off. The gene calls are TRBV27 and TRBJ1-5, with D perhaps matching TRBD1 (5 bases). Germline V gene lookup returns CDR1 MNHEY and CDR2 SMNVEV (reference sequence). The CDR3 extends over 16 amino acids. Trimming took 5 bases from V and 1 from J, leaving 15 bases between them. The CDR3 DNA follows: TGTGCCAGCAGTCCCGCGGGGGGGATGAGCAATCAGCCCCAGCATTTT. Protein sequence: CASSPAGGMSNQPQHF.

This chain's CDR3 is CATSTLAGSYNEQFF. CDR3 sequence (DNA): TGTGCCACCAGTACACTAGCGGGATCCTACAATGAGCAGTTCTTC. The gene calls are TRBV24-1 and TRBJ2-1; 10 bases fit TRBD2. The CDR3 contains 15 residues. V lost 6 bases to trimming and J lost 1 base; unmatched junction nucleotides: 2. Germline V gene data show CDR1 as KGHDR and CDR2 as SFDVKD.